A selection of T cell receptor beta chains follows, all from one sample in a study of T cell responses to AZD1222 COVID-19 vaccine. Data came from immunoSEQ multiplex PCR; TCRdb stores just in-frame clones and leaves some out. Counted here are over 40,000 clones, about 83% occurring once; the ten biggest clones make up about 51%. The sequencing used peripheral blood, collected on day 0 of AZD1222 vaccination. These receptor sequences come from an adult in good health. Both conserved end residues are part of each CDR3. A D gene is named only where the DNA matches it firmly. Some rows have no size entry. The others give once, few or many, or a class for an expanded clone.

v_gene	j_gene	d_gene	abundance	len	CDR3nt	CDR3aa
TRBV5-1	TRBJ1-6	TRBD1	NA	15	TGCGCCAGCAGTTGGTCGGACAGGGGGAATTCACCCCTCCACTTT	CASSWSDRGNSPLHF
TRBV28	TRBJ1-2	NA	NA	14	TGTGCCAGCAATTCACCGACAGTTAACTATGGCTACACCTTC	CASNSPTVNYGYTF
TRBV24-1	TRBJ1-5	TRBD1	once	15	TGTGCCACCAGTGATGGCCAGGGGGCCCATCAGCCCCAGCATTTT	CATSDGQGAHQPQHF
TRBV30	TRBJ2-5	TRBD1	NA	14	TGTGCCTGGAGTAAATCGGGACAGCAAGAGACCCAGTACTTC	CAWSKSGQQETQYF
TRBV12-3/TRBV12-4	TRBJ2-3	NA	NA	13	TGTGCCAGCAGTTTTGTCAGCACAGATACGCAGTATTTT	CASSFVSTDTQYF
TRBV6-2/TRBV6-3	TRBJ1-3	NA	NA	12	TGTGCCAGCAGTTTCGTCGGAAACACCATATATTTT	CASSFVGNTIYF
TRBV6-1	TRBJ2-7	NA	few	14	TGTGCCAGCAGTGAATGGGGCTTTACCTACGAGCAGTACTTC	CASSEWGFTYEQYF
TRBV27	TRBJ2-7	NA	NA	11	TGTGCCAGCTCTGGGTTCGCCGAGCAGTACTTC	CASSGFAEQYF
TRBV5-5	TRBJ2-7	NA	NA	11	TGTGCCAGCAGCTTGGCTTACGAGCAGTACTTC	CASSLAYEQYF
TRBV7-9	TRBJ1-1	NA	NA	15	TGTGCCAGCAGCTTAGAAGGACTCCCGAGGACTGAAGCTTTCTTT	CASSLEGLPRTEAFF
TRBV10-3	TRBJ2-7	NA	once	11	TGTGCCATCAGCCAGGGTCACGAGCAGTACTTC	CAISQGHEQYF
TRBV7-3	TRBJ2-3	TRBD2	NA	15	TGTGCCAGCAGCTTACGGACTAGAAGTACAGATACGCAGTATTTT	CASSLRTRSTDTQYF
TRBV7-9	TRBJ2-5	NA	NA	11	TGTGCCAGCGTATCTCAAGAGACCCAGTACTTC	CASVSQETQYF
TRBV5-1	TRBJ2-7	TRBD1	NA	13	TGCGCCAGCAGCCTGGGGGACAGGGGGGCTTCGTACTTC	CASSLGDRGASYF
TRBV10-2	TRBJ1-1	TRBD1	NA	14	TGCGCCAGCAGTGTAGGGACAGGGGGCACTGAAGCTTTCTTT	CASSVGTGGTEAFF
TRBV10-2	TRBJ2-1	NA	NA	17	TGCGCCAGCAGTGATCGGGCCGGCAGGGCCTCCTACAATGAGCAGTTCTTC	CASSDRAGRASYNEQFF
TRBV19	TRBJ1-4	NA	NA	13	TGTGCCAGTAGTCCCCGGGCGGCGGAAAAACTGTTTTTT	CASSPRAAEKLFF
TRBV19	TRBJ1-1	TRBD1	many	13	TGTGCCAGTAGTCTACGGACAGGGACTGAAGCTTTCTTT	CASSLRTGTEAFF
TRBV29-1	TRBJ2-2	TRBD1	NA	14	TGCAGCGTTGATGGACAGGGAAGGACCGGGGAGCTGTTTTTT	CSVDGQGRTGELFF
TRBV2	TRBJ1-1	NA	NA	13	TGTGCCACCACCCGGGGAGAGAACACTGAAGCTTTCTTT	CATTRGENTEAFF
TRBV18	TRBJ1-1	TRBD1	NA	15	TGTGCCAGCTCACTGGGCGCAGGGGGGAACACTGAAGCTTTCTTT	CASSLGAGGNTEAFF
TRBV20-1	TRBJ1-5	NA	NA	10	TGCAGTGCTAGCAATCAGCCCCAGCATTTT	CSASNQPQHF
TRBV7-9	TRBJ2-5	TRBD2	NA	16	TGTGCCAGCAGCTTCTGGACTAGCGGGAGAGGGGAGACCCAGTACTTC	CASSFWTSGRGETQYF
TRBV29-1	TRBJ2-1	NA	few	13	TGCAGCGTTGGGACCGATGCCTACAATGAGCAGTTCTTC	CSVGTDAYNEQFF
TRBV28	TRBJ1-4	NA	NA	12	TGTGCCAGCAGGTCAACTAATGAAAAACTGTTTTTT	CASRSTNEKLFF
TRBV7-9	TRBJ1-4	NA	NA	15	TGTGCCAGCAGCTCGGACAGAATGGTTCGGGAAAAACTGTTTTTT	CASSSDRMVREKLFF
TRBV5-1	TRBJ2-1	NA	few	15	TGCGCCAGCAGCTTGGAGATGAGCTCCTACAATGAGCAGTTCTTC	CASSLEMSSYNEQFF
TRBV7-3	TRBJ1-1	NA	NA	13	TGTGCCAGCAGTTCCGTCGGTAGCCTGGTAGCTTTCTTT	CASSSVGSLVAFF
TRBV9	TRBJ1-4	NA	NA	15	TGTGCCAGCAGCGTAGCCTGGGGGGGCGGGGAAAAACTGTTTTTT	CASSVAWGGGEKLFF
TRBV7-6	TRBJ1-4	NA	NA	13	TGTGCCAGCAGGCCGAGATCAAATGAAAAACTGTTTTTT	CASRPRSNEKLFF
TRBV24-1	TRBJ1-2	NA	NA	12	TGTGCCACCAGTGTGAGGGTGTTTGGCTACACCTTC	CATSVRVFGYTF
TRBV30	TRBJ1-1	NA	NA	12	TGTGCCTGGAGTCCCGGGAACACTGAAGCTTTCTTT	CAWSPGNTEAFF
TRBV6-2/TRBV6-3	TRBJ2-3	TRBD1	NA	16	TGTGCCAGCAGTTCCCGGACAGGATGGGGCACAGATACGCAGTATTTT	CASSSRTGWGTDTQYF
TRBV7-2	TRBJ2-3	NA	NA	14	TGTGCCAGCAGCCGGGCGGCTAGCACAGATACGCAGTATTTT	CASSRAASTDTQYF
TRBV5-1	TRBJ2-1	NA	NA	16	TGCGCCAGCAGCTTGTCAGGGACAAGCTCCTACAATGAGCAGTTCTTC	CASSLSGTSSYNEQFF
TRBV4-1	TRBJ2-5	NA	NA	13	TGCGCCAGCAGCCAGGGTCTGCAAGAGACCCAGTACTTC	CASSQGLQETQYF
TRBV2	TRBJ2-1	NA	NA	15	TGTGCCAGCAGTGAAGCGTGGGCTAGCAACAATGAGCAGTTCTTC	CASSEAWASNNEQFF
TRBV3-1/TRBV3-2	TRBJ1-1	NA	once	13	TGTGCCAGCAGCCCCCAACTGAACACTGAAGCTTTCTTT	CASSPQLNTEAFF
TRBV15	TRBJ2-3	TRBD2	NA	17	TGTGCCACCAGCAGAGATGAGGGCCGGGGGGAAGCAGATACGCAGTATTTT	CATSRDEGRGEADTQYF
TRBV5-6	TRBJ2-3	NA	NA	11	TGTGCCAGCAGCTTGACAGATACGCAGTATTTT	CASSLTDTQYF
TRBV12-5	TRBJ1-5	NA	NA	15	TGTGCTAGTGGTTTGGTATGGACGACCAATCAGCCCCAGCATTTT	CASGLVWTTNQPQHF
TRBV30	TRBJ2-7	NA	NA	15	TGTGCCTGGAGTTCCAGAGGGGCGGGGACCTACGAGCAGTACTTC	CAWSSRGAGTYEQYF
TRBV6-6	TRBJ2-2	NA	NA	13	TGTGCCAGCAGTCCAGGATACACCGGGGAGCTGTTTTTT	CASSPGYTGELFF
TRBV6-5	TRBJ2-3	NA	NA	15	TGTGCCAGCAGCAACAGGGAATGGAGCACAGATACGCAGTATTTT	CASSNREWSTDTQYF
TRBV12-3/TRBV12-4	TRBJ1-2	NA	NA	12	TGTGCCAGCAGGTCCACAGGGACCGGCTACACCTTC	CASRSTGTGYTF
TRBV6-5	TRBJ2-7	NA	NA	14	TGTGCCAGCAGCAGGAGGGGCAGCTCCTACGAGCAGTACTTC	CASSRRGSSYEQYF
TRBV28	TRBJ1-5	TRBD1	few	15	TGTGCCAGCAGTTTGAGGGACAGGGTAAATCAGCCCCAGCATTTT	CASSLRDRVNQPQHF
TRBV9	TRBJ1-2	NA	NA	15	TGTGCCAGCAGCGTAGATGGGTGGGGCCAGGAAGGCTACACCTTC	CASSVDGWGQEGYTF
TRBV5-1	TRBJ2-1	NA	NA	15	TGCGCCAGCAGCACAGGCGGTGGCTCCTACAATGAGCAGTTCTTC	CASSTGGGSYNEQFF
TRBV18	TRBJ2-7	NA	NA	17	TGTGCCAGCTCACCGAAAAAACTGGACAGAACCTCCTACGAGCAGTACTTC	CASSPKKLDRTSYEQYF
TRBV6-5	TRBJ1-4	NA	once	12	TGTGCCACCAGACAAATTAATGAAAAACTGTTTTTT	CATRQINEKLFF
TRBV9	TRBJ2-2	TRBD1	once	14	TGTGCCAGCAGCGTCACAGGGGGCGGCGGGGAGCTGTTTTTT	CASSVTGGGGELFF
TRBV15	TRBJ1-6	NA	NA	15	TGTGCCACCAGCAGGGAGAATCAGGGATCTTCACCCCTCCACTTT	CATSRENQGSSPLHF
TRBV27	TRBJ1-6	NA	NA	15	TGTGCCAGCAGCTCCGGGACAATAGGAAGATCACCCCTCCACTTT	CASSSGTIGRSPLHF
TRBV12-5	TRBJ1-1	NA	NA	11	TGTGCTAGTGGTTTATCTCGTGAAGCTTTCTTT	CASGLSREAFF